These T cell receptor beta chains were read from a single sample in a study of radiation and T cells in renal cell carcinoma. Sequencing was performed with immunoSEQ multiplex PCR; in TCRdb, only in-frame clones are kept and a portion is missing. In the table there are about 120,000 clones, roughly four fifths of which are singletons. The material sequenced was blood, taken from a patient whose treatment included radiotherapy and nephrectomy. These TCRs come from a man in his forties or fifties with renal cell carcinoma. Both conserved end residues are part of each CDR3. Fields, in order: D gene, clone size, J gene, V gene, CDR3 DNA, CDR3 protein. D genes are given only for firm matches. Expanded clones are given a class, and other clones once, few, many or no size at all.

d_call: TRBD1; clone_size: .; j_call: TRBJ2-1; v_call: TRBV5-1; cdr3_nt: TGCGCCAGCAGCTATGGACAGGGGGCACGGGAGCAGTTCTTC; cdr3_aa: CASSYGQGAREQFF
d_call: TRBD2; clone_size: .; j_call: TRBJ2-5; v_call: TRBV7-9; cdr3_nt: TGTGCCAGCAGCTTCTCTAGCGGGGGGGCAGAGACCCAGTACTTC; cdr3_aa: CASSFSSGGAETQYF
d_call: .; clone_size: .; j_call: TRBJ2-1; v_call: TRBV27; cdr3_nt: TGTGCCAGCAGTTCCACAGGGACCGCTGATTACTACAATGAGCAGTTCTTC; cdr3_aa: CASSSTGTADYYNEQFF
d_call: .; clone_size: .; j_call: TRBJ2-1; v_call: TRBV9; cdr3_nt: TGTGCCAGCAGCGTAGGAGGCGGGTCCTACAATGAGCAGTTCTTC; cdr3_aa: CASSVGGGSYNEQFF
d_call: .; clone_size: few; j_call: TRBJ1-1; v_call: TRBV27; cdr3_nt: TGTGCCAGCAGTTTTGTAGGGTCAGAGGGCACTGAAGCTTTCTTT; cdr3_aa: CASSFVGSEGTEAFF
d_call: .; clone_size: .; j_call: TRBJ2-3; v_call: TRBV6-1; cdr3_nt: TGTGCCAGCAGTGAAGCGTTCAGGAGCACAGATACGCAGTATTTT; cdr3_aa: CASSEAFRSTDTQYF
d_call: .; clone_size: .; j_call: TRBJ2-1; v_call: TRBV25-1; cdr3_nt: TGTGCCAGCCTGGGGGCCTCCTACAATGAGCAGTTCTTC; cdr3_aa: CASLGASYNEQFF
d_call: TRBD1; clone_size: once; j_call: TRBJ1-1; v_call: TRBV5-1; cdr3_nt: TGCGCCAGCAGCGAGACAGGGGGGCTAGTTATGAACACTGAAGCTTTCTTT; cdr3_aa: CASSETGGLVMNTEAFF
d_call: .; clone_size: .; j_call: TRBJ2-7; v_call: TRBV5-4; cdr3_nt: TGTGCCAGCAGCCTGCGTTCGGGGCCCTACGAGCAGTACTTC; cdr3_aa: CASSLRSGPYEQYF
d_call: .; clone_size: .; j_call: TRBJ2-3; v_call: TRBV5-1; cdr3_nt: TGCGCCAGCAGCTCCCGATCAGGAACAGATACGCAGTATTTT; cdr3_aa: CASSSRSGTDTQYF
d_call: TRBD2; clone_size: .; j_call: TRBJ2-6; v_call: TRBV4-2; cdr3_nt: TGTGCCAGCAGCCAAACCCTAGCGGGGGGCTCTGGGGCCAACGTCCTGACTTTC; cdr3_aa: CASSQTLAGGSGANVLTF
d_call: TRBD2; clone_size: .; j_call: TRBJ2-1; v_call: TRBV19; cdr3_nt: TGTGCCAGTAGTATGAGAACTAGCGGGGTCAATGAGCAGTTCTTC; cdr3_aa: CASSMRTSGVNEQFF
d_call: .; clone_size: .; j_call: TRBJ2-6; v_call: TRBV9; cdr3_nt: TGTGCCAGCAGCGTAGGACAGGTTCTGGTGGGGGCCAACGTCCTGACTTTC; cdr3_aa: CASSVGQVLVGANVLTF
d_call: .; clone_size: .; j_call: TRBJ2-7; v_call: TRBV5-8; cdr3_nt: TGTGCCAGCAGCGAACCTGGACAGTCCTACGAGCAGTACTTC; cdr3_aa: CASSEPGQSYEQYF
d_call: .; clone_size: .; j_call: TRBJ2-7; v_call: TRBV11-2; cdr3_nt: TGTGCCAGCAGCTTAGATCCGGCTGACCACTACGAGCAGTACTTC; cdr3_aa: CASSLDPADHYEQYF
d_call: .; clone_size: .; j_call: TRBJ2-5; v_call: TRBV30; cdr3_nt: TGTGCCTGGAGTTTCGGCGGGGCACAAGAGACCCAGTACTTC; cdr3_aa: CAWSFGGAQETQYF
d_call: TRBD2; clone_size: .; j_call: TRBJ2-1; v_call: TRBV9; cdr3_nt: TGTGCCAGCAGCGTAGGAGCGGGAGATTATGGCAATGAGCAGTTCTTC; cdr3_aa: CASSVGAGDYGNEQFF
d_call: .; clone_size: .; j_call: TRBJ2-3; v_call: TRBV19; cdr3_nt: TGTGCCAGTACCAATCCCTCGGAGGGTTCCAAGCAGTATTTT; cdr3_aa: CASTNPSEGSKQYF
d_call: TRBD2; clone_size: .; j_call: TRBJ2-7; v_call: TRBV5-1; cdr3_nt: TGCGCCAGCAGCATAGGGACTAGCGGGAGGGCGAGCTCCTACGAGCAGTACTTC; cdr3_aa: CASSIGTSGRASSYEQYF
d_call: .; clone_size: .; j_call: TRBJ1-4; v_call: TRBV19; cdr3_nt: TGTGCCAGTAGTATTTTGGGGGTTGAAAAACTGTTTTTT; cdr3_aa: CASSILGVEKLFF
d_call: .; clone_size: .; j_call: TRBJ2-7; v_call: TRBV2; cdr3_nt: TGTGCCAGCAAATACAGGGAAGAGCAGTACTTC; cdr3_aa: CASKYREEQYF
d_call: .; clone_size: .; j_call: TRBJ1-2; v_call: TRBV5-1; cdr3_nt: TGCGCCAGCAGCGGACCCTCGTGGGGGAACGCGAAAAACTATGGCTACACCTTC; cdr3_aa: CASSGPSWGNAKNYGYTF
d_call: .; clone_size: .; j_call: TRBJ1-1; v_call: TRBV19; cdr3_nt: TGTGCCAGTAGGGAACACAAGGACGGTAACACTGAAGCTTTCTTT; cdr3_aa: CASREHKDGNTEAFF
d_call: TRBD1; clone_size: once; j_call: TRBJ2-1; v_call: TRBV7-2; cdr3_nt: TGTGCCAGCAGCTTACTGAGGGACAGGGGTTACAATGAGCAGTTCTTC; cdr3_aa: CASSLLRDRGYNEQFF
d_call: TRBD1; clone_size: .; j_call: TRBJ2-7; v_call: TRBV9; cdr3_nt: TGTGCCAGCAGCCCTGGGACAGTGGGGGAGCAGTACTTC; cdr3_aa: CASSPGTVGEQYF
d_call: TRBD1; clone_size: .; j_call: TRBJ1-2; v_call: TRBV2; cdr3_nt: TGTGCCAGCAGTTTACAGGGGGCTGAAGGCTACACCTTC; cdr3_aa: CASSLQGAEGYTF
d_call: .; clone_size: .; j_call: TRBJ1-4; v_call: TRBV7-6; cdr3_nt: TGTGCCAGCAGCTTAGGCAAGGGGTCAACTAATGAAAAACTGTTTTTT; cdr3_aa: CASSLGKGSTNEKLFF
d_call: TRBD1; clone_size: once; j_call: TRBJ1-2; v_call: TRBV10-2; cdr3_nt: TGCGCCAGCAGTGTACAGGGGCGCAACTATGGCTACACCTTC; cdr3_aa: CASSVQGRNYGYTF
d_call: .; clone_size: .; j_call: TRBJ1-1; v_call: TRBV27; cdr3_nt: TGTGCCAGCAGCCGACTGGGGGGCATTAACACTGAAGCTTTCTTT; cdr3_aa: CASSRLGGINTEAFF
d_call: TRBD2; clone_size: .; j_call: TRBJ2-7; v_call: TRBV2; cdr3_nt: TGTGCCAGCAGCCCCAGCTCGACTAGCCTTTCAGAGCAGTACTTC; cdr3_aa: CASSPSSTSLSEQYF
d_call: .; clone_size: .; j_call: TRBJ1-6; v_call: TRBV30; cdr3_nt: TGTGCCTGGAGTGCCAAGGCGACGTACGGCCTCCACTTT; cdr3_aa: CAWSAKATYGLHF
d_call: .; clone_size: .; j_call: TRBJ1-2; v_call: TRBV19; cdr3_nt: TGTGCCAGTAAGCACAGCTATGACTATGGCTACACCTTC; cdr3_aa: CASKHSYDYGYTF
d_call: TRBD2; clone_size: .; j_call: TRBJ2-2; v_call: TRBV9; cdr3_nt: TGTGCCAGCAGCGTAGGAGGGACTAGTCACACCGGGGAGCTGTTTTTT; cdr3_aa: CASSVGGTSHTGELFF
d_call: .; clone_size: .; j_call: TRBJ2-7; v_call: TRBV10-1; cdr3_nt: TGCGCCAGCAGTGAATCAGGGACCGAGCAGTACTTC; cdr3_aa: CASSESGTEQYF
d_call: TRBD2; clone_size: .; j_call: TRBJ2-1; v_call: TRBV7-9; cdr3_nt: TGTGCCAGCACTCGGACTAGCGGGAGTTATGAGCAGTTCTTC; cdr3_aa: CASTRTSGSYEQFF
d_call: .; clone_size: .; j_call: TRBJ2-3; v_call: TRBV19; cdr3_nt: TGTGCCAGTGGAACGGGGGGCTGGGGCACAGATACGCAGTATTTT; cdr3_aa: CASGTGGWGTDTQYF
d_call: TRBD1; clone_size: few; j_call: TRBJ1-2; v_call: TRBV7-9; cdr3_nt: TGTGCCAGCAGCCGACAGGGTGATGGCTACACCTTC; cdr3_aa: CASSRQGDGYTF
d_call: TRBD1; clone_size: few; j_call: TRBJ1-1; v_call: TRBV6-5; cdr3_nt: TGTGCCAGCAGTGCTAGGACAGGGGGCACTGAAGCTTTCTTT; cdr3_aa: CASSARTGGTEAFF
d_call: TRBD1; clone_size: once; j_call: TRBJ2-1; v_call: TRBV18; cdr3_nt: TGTGCCAGCTCACTGACCGGGACAGGGGGCCAAAGCTCCTACAATGAGCAGTTCTTC; cdr3_aa: CASSLTGTGGQSSYNEQFF
d_call: TRBD1; clone_size: .; j_call: TRBJ2-2; v_call: TRBV5-4; cdr3_nt: TGTGCCAGCAGCCGGGGACAGGGTGTCGACACCGGGGAGCTGTTTTTT; cdr3_aa: CASSRGQGVDTGELFF
d_call: .; clone_size: .; j_call: TRBJ2-7; v_call: TRBV4-1; cdr3_nt: TGCGCCAGCAGCTCCCCCCCACACAATGCCTACGAGCAGTACTTC; cdr3_aa: CASSSPPHNAYEQYF
d_call: TRBD1; clone_size: .; j_call: TRBJ2-4; v_call: TRBV19; cdr3_nt: TGTGCCAGTAGTGCGGGGACAGGTAGGGACATTCAGTACTTC; cdr3_aa: CASSAGTGRDIQYF
d_call: TRBD2; clone_size: .; j_call: TRBJ2-7; v_call: TRBV7-2; cdr3_nt: TGTGCCAGCAGGGCGGGACTAGCGTCCTCCTACGAGCAGTACTTC; cdr3_aa: CASRAGLASSYEQYF
d_call: .; clone_size: few; j_call: TRBJ2-3; v_call: TRBV7-2; cdr3_nt: TGTGCCAGCAGCTTAGGACAGCACACAGATACGCAGTATTTT; cdr3_aa: CASSLGQHTDTQYF
d_call: .; clone_size: .; j_call: TRBJ2-1; v_call: TRBV9; cdr3_nt: TGTGCCAGCAGCGTAGAAGGGGTCTACAATGAGCAGTTCTTC; cdr3_aa: CASSVEGVYNEQFF
d_call: .; clone_size: .; j_call: TRBJ2-7; v_call: TRBV28; cdr3_nt: TGTGCCAGCAGTGAACACGGGGCAGGGGATCCGGAGCAGTACTTC; cdr3_aa: CASSEHGAGDPEQYF
d_call: .; clone_size: .; j_call: TRBJ2-3; v_call: TRBV19; cdr3_nt: TGTGCCAGTATGGTACAGGCCAGCACAGATACGCAGTATTTT; cdr3_aa: CASMVQASTDTQYF
d_call: TRBD2; clone_size: .; j_call: TRBJ2-7; v_call: TRBV29-1; cdr3_nt: TGCAGCATCCTTGGACTAGCGGGGCTCTACGAGCAGTACTTC; cdr3_aa: CSILGLAGLYEQYF
d_call: .; clone_size: .; j_call: TRBJ1-1; v_call: TRBV9; cdr3_nt: TGTGCCAGCAGCGTAGAGGGGCTTTCGACTGAAGCTTTCTTT; cdr3_aa: CASSVEGLSTEAFF
d_call: TRBD2; clone_size: .; j_call: TRBJ2-7; v_call: TRBV4-3; cdr3_nt: TGCGCCAGCAGCCTTCAAGCGGGGGACTACGAGCAGTACTTC; cdr3_aa: CASSLQAGDYEQYF
d_call: .; clone_size: .; j_call: TRBJ2-2; v_call: TRBV6-4; cdr3_nt: TGTGCCAGCAGTGTGCAGGGTACGAACACCGGGGAGCTGTTTTTT; cdr3_aa: CASSVQGTNTGELFF